Sequencing of this T cell receptor (beta chain) was carried out in a study of molecular identifiers for immune sequencing clone quantification. The germline V and J ends were trimmed by 2 bases and 1 base, with 10 bases remaining between them. Looked up from germline, CDR1 is SGDLS and CDR2 is YYNGEE. This CDR3 contains 14 residues. With listed TCR primers and previously described methods, bulk TCR libraries were prepared. MiXCR, run by TCRdb on the PCR reads, gives a single entry per CDR3 protein. The sample consists of about 510,000 distinct CDR3 sequences, 20% to 25% of them appearing once. In its sample, this clonotype was seen a few times. Libraries for naive CD8 T cells, which were made from roughly 21,000 to 960,000 sorted cells, drew on 10%, 30% or 50% of the RNA. Naive CD8 T cells, phenotype CD8+CD4-CCR7+CD45RA+, were sorted.

The sequencing input was naive CD8+ T cells from blood, with Jurkat cell RNA spiked in. Indicated subset: FACS-sorted CD8+CD4-CCR7+CD45RA+ naive T cells. The clonotype was recovered from a human donor in good health. Some libraries in this study had Jurkat cell RNA spiked in. The chain combines TRBV9 with TRBJ2-7; weak D call: TRBD2 (6 bases). The CDR3 is CASSVWRDSYEQYF. CDR3 coding DNA: TGTGCCAGCAGCGTCTGGAGGGATTCCTACGAGCAGTACTTC. Based on the CDR3 plus reference TRBV9 and TRBJ2-7, the full variable domain is DSGVTQTPKHLITATGQRVTLRCSPRSGDLSVYWYQQSLDQGLQFLIQYYNGEERAKGNILERFSAQQFPDLHSELNLSSLELGDSALYFCASSVWRDSYEQYFGPGTRLTVT.